The present T cell receptor (beta chain) was sequenced within a study of T cells in Graves' hyperthyroidism and ophthalmopathy. Study-level points and caveats: Using 13 V-J features, a model discriminated ophthalmopathy from stable hyperthyroidism.

This clonotype was seen more than once but under ten times. The antigen remains undetermined. Germline loops: CDR1 MNHNS, CDR2 SASEGT. This CDR3 has 16 residues. Trimming stripped 4 bases from V and 0 bases from J, with 14 bases between. The CDR3 regions of TCR beta were amplified from RNA transcripts. The primer set for the first-round RT-PCR of the TCR CDR3 was HTBI. TCRdb recomputed calls from the multiplex PCR reads with MiXCR, one row per CDR3 protein. The sample yields 300,000 to 400,000 distinct CDR3 sequences, roughly 13% seen once. Source material for PBMCs was around 10 ml fresh peripheral blood.

Sequencing was carried out using blood. The chain uses TRBV6-1 and TRBJ2-3, with a tentative D call TRBD1 (6 bases). This receptor was taken from a woman under 40 with Graves' hyperthyroidism. The DNA of the CDR3 is TGTGCCAGCAGTGTGACGACAGGATCTAGCACAGATACGCAGTATTTT. This sequence encodes CASSVTTGSSTDTQYF.